Shown below are 4 T cell receptor beta chains from a single sample sequenced in a study of OX40 agonist ivuxolimab in advanced cancers. The library was made by the immunoSEQ multiplex PCR assay. Drawn from immuneACCESS, this table holds only the in-frame rearrangements with V and J called that TCRdb kept. Clones are partly lost; checked studies trace under half to an unresolved V gene and leave the rest unexplained. The sample includes about 33,000 clones, with around 80% observed a single time. About 20% of the sample comes from the top ten. Sequences were derived from CD4+ or CD8+ T cells sorted from blood, sampled in a trial of the OX40 agonist ivuxolimab. All receptors derive from an adult with an advanced solid tumor such as melanoma, head and neck, liver or kidney cancer.

The chain links TRBV5-4 to TRBJ1-4, with D tentatively TRBD1 (5 bases). There are 15 residues in the CDR3. Germline V gene sequence: CDR1 SGHNT, CDR2 YYREEE (reference sequence). V was cut by 0 bases and J by 7 bases, with 13 bases left in between. CDR3 loop: CASSLGGLMGEKLFF. For the CDR3, the DNA is TGTGCCAGCAGCTTGGGGGGCTTGATGGGTGAAAAACTGTTTTTT.

J is TRBJ2-4 and V is TRBV2, with unresolved D. Germline V CDR1 and CDR2: SNHLY, FYNNEI. Trimming took 5 bases from V and 0 from J, leaving 11 bases between them. The CDR3 covers 15 residues. The CDR3, as DNA: TGTGCCAGCAGTTCCATCCTCCTAGCCAAAAACATTCAGTACTTC. It yields the protein CASSSILLAKNIQYF.

The rearrangement links TRBV7-2 to TRBJ2-5, with D perhaps TRBD1 or TRBD2 (6 bases each). This CDR3 is 15 amino acids long. Trimming removed 3 bases at V and 2 bases at J, with 13 bases between. The germline V gene encodes CDR1 SGHTA and CDR2 FQGNSA. The CDR3 DNA sequence: TGTGCCAGCAGCTTCGGGTGGGGGGCTCAAGAGACCCAGTACTTC. This codes for CASSFGWGAQETQYF.

This chain joins TRBV6-4 and TRBJ2-3, with D uncertain. The CDR3 spans 14 residues. Germline CDR1 MRHNA, CDR2 SNTAGT. V was clipped by 4 bases and J by 0 bases, with 8 bases between them. The CDR3: CASSVQRSTDTQYF. The CDR3 coding sequence is TGTGCCAGCAGTGTCCAGCGTAGCACAGATACGCAGTATTTT.